The next 18 T cell receptor beta chains were all read from a single sample in a study of cytomegalovirus exposure and HLA in healthy donors. The PCR made use of 60 Vbeta and 13 Jbeta primers. The method was immunoSEQ multiplex PCR; TCRdb's version includes in-frame clones alone and lacks a portion of them. The profile shows 99,000 or so clones, about 12% of them singletons. The sequenced sample consisted of PBMCs. The source of these receptors is a man aged 40-50 years in good health and CMV-seropositive.

The chain uses TRBV19 and TRBJ2-7; weak D call: TRBD2 (5 bases). The CDR3 is 14 amino acids. Trimming left V 0 bases short and J 2 bases short, with 8 bases between. Per germline, CDR1 LNHDA and CDR2 SQIVND (reference sequence). As DNA, the CDR3 is TGTGCCAGTAGTATAGATCGAGGGCCCTACGAGCAGTACTTC. This translates into CASSIDRGPYEQYF.

The chain recombines TRBV6-5 with TRBJ2-1; 8 bases line up with TRBD2. The CDR3 contains 15 residues. Germline CDR1 is MNHEY and CDR2 is SVGAGI. Trimming cost V 2 bases and J 7 bases; bases outside gene matches: 7. As DNA, the CDR3 is TGTGCCAGCAGTTACGACCGGGAGGGCCAGAATGAGCAGTTCTTC. This encodes CASSYDREGQNEQFF.

This clone showed up just a few times. The chain recombines TRBV30 with TRBJ1-4, with D perhaps matching TRBD1 (6 bases). CDR1 and CDR2 from the germline V gene are GTSNPN and SVGIG (reference sequence). CDR3 length equals 14 residues. V dropped 5 bases and J dropped 3 bases, with 13 bases sitting between them. CDR3 region: CAWQGKGANEKLFF. In DNA, the CDR3 is TGTGCCTGGCAGGGGAAAGGTGCTAATGAAAAACTGTTTTTT.

This clone was counted a few times. The chain is built from TRBV27 and TRBJ1-1, with TRBD1 matching over 11 bases. Trimming at V came to 4 bases and at J to 1 base, leaving 2 bases not matched to a gene. This CDR3 is 15 amino acids long. From germline, CDR1 is MNHEY and CDR2 SMNVEV (reference sequence). In DNA form, the CDR3 reads TGTGCCAGCAGTTGGACAGGGGGCTCGAACACTGAAGCTTTCTTT. Translation: CASSWTGGSNTEAFF.

In its sample, this clone was seen a few times. V gene TRBV7-9 combines with J gene TRBJ2-7; 10 bases map to TRBD1. This CDR3 is built from 16 residues. V dropped 6 bases and J dropped 12; count of bases not matched to a gene: 20. Germline CDR1 and CDR2: SEHNR and FQNEAQ (reference sequence). The CDR3 loop is CASSHNPGTGVPIGYF. The CDR3 DNA follows: TGTGCCAGCAGTCACAACCCCGGGACAGGGGTTCCAATAGGGTACTTC.

The chain couples TRBV6-6 to TRBJ2-1, with 9 bases identical to TRBD2. V was pared by 3 bases and J by 6 bases, with 6 bases of the junction left unmatched. CDR1 is MNHNY and CDR2 is SVGAGI in the germline V gene (reference sequence). The CDR3 totals 15 residues. Written as DNA, the CDR3 is TGTGCCAGCAGTTATTCGGGGACTAGCCTCAATGAGCAGTTCTTC. Translated, it gives CASSYSGTSLNEQFF.

This clone was detected a few times. The V call is TRBV7-2, the J call TRBJ1-2; the D is unclear. The CDR3 runs to 15 residues. The V end was cut by 5 bases, the J end by 3 bases, with 16 bases between. CDR1 is SGHTA, CDR2 FQGNSA, per germline. Here the CDR3 DNA reads TGTGCCAGCAGCCCTTGGACGGGGAGGGACTATGGCTACACCTTC. This codes for CASSPWTGRDYGYTF.

The chain combines TRBV27 with TRBJ2-1; a possible D gene is TRBD2 (6 bases). The length of the CDR3 is 16 residues. Trimming removed 6 bases from V and 2 bases from J, with 17 bases in between. CDR1 is MNHEY and CDR2 is SMNVEV in the germline V gene (reference sequence). In DNA, the CDR3 is TGTGCCAGCAGCCCCTTTAGCGGAATAACCTACAATGAGCAGTTCTTC. It yields the protein CASSPFSGITYNEQFF.

This clone was counted a few times. The rearrangement links TRBV27 to TRBJ2-3, with 12 bases aligning to TRBD2. This CDR3 is 16 amino acids long. Germline trimming cut 2 bases from V and 6 bases from J; bases unmatched to any gene: 6. Germline V CDR1 and CDR2: MNHEY, SMNVEV (reference sequence). The CDR3 nucleotides are TGTGCCAGCAGTTTACGACTAGCGGGAGTTTCTGATACGCAGTATTTT. Translated, it gives CASSLRLAGVSDTQYF.

This clone occurred a few times. Given the absence of the conserved phenylalanine or tryptophan at the CDR3 end, a read error is likely. The chain is built from TRBV9 and TRBJ1-2; 9 positions agree with TRBD1. Germline loops: CDR1 SGDLS, CDR2 YYNGEE. The J segment lost 4 bases and the V segment lost 4 bases, leaving 5 bases of the junction unmatched. This CDR3 comprises 14 residues. The CDR3 DNA reads TGTGCCAGCAGCCCCACAGGGGGCGGCTATGGCTACACCCTC. Its translation: CASSPTGGGYGYTL.

The genes are TRBV7-9 and TRBJ2-5; TRBD2 is a possible D gene (6 bases). V was clipped by 7 bases and J by 4 bases, with 13 bases between them. Germline V gene sequence: CDR1 SEHNR, CDR2 FQNEAQ (reference sequence). The CDR3 contains 13 residues. CDR3 sequence reads: CASTSEGRETQYF. The DNA of the CDR3 is TGTGCCAGCACCTCGGAGGGCCGAGAGACCCAGTACTTC.

This rearrangement joins TRBV6-4 to TRBJ2-3; TRBD1 aligns across 8 bases. Germline loops: CDR1 MRHNA, CDR2 SNTAGT. V dropped 6 bases and J dropped 3; count of bases not matched to a gene: 8. The CDR3 is made up of 15 amino acids. The DNA of the CDR3 is TGTGCCAGCAGCCAAGACAGGGGTTCGACAGATACGCAGTATTTT. Amino acids: CASSQDRGSTDTQYF.

The rearrangement joins TRBV19 to TRBJ1-2; D is unclear. CDR3 length equals 12 residues. With 5 bases removed from V and 8 bases from J, the gap between germline ends came to 12 bases. The germline gives CDR1 LNHDA, CDR2 SQIVND (reference sequence). DNA for the CDR3: TGTGCCAGTAGTGCGAGCGTCGGGGGCTACACCTTC. This translates into CASSASVGGYTF.

This clone has more than one count but fewer than ten. The V gene is TRBV29-1, the J gene TRBJ2-2, with a weak D call TRBD1 (7 bases). Looked up from germline, CDR1 is SQVTM and CDR2 is ANQGSEA. V lost 6 bases to trimming and J lost 3 bases, with 11 bases between them. The CDR3 contains 13 residues. Written as DNA, the CDR3 is TGCAGCGTCACAGGGGAGGACACCGGGGAGCTGTTTTTT. Translation gives CSVTGEDTGELFF.

In its sample, this clone was seen a few times. The rearrangement joins TRBV4-1 to TRBJ2-7; tentatively, D is TRBD2 (6 bases). This CDR3 comprises 13 residues. Trimming removed 3 bases at V and 6 bases at J, with 12 bases between. Germline V gene sequence: CDR1 MGHRA, CDR2 YSYEKL. The chain's CDR3 is CASSQEGIGEQYF. CDR3 in DNA: TGCGCCAGCAGCCAGGAGGGGATTGGCGAGCAGTACTTC.

The J gene is TRBJ2-3, the V gene TRBV6-1; TRBD1 aligns across 10 bases. V was clipped by 6 bases and J by 4 bases; unmatched bases: 1. The CDR3 covers 13 residues. Germline CDR1 reads MNHNS; CDR2 reads SASEGT. CDR3 nucleotides: TGTGCCAGCAGGGACAGGGGGGCAGATACGCAGTATTTT. This gives the protein CASRDRGADTQYF.

This rearrangement joins TRBV5-4 to TRBJ1-1; TRBD1 matches at 10 bases. This CDR3 region has 16 residues. V lost 4 bases and J lost 1; bases outside the gene matches: 7. The V gene's germline CDR1 is SGHNT and CDR2 YYREEE (reference sequence). The CDR3 region is CASSLKDRGRNTEAFF. DNA for the CDR3: TGTGCCAGCAGCCTAAAGGACAGGGGGAGGAACACTGAAGCTTTCTTT.

In this sample, this clone turned up a few times. This chain connects TRBV7-9 to TRBJ2-7, with 9 bases that match TRBD2. V was clipped by 1 base and J by 6 bases; unmatched bases: 7. Germline-derived CDR1 and CDR2 are SEHNR and FQNEAQ (reference sequence). The CDR3 spans 15 residues. In DNA, the CDR3 is TGTGCCAGCAGCTTAGTAGGCCTAGCGGGGCTCGAGCAGTACTTC. Translation: CASSLVGLAGLEQYF.